A single sample gave rise to the 9 T cell receptor beta chains below, sequenced in a study of cytomegalovirus exposure and HLA in healthy donors. In the PCR, 60 Vbeta and 13 Jbeta primers were used. Assay used: immunoSEQ multiplex PCR; TCRdb lists only in-frame clones, some missing. Here the sample spans fewer than 200,000 clones, more than 65% being singletons. The sample taken for sequencing was PBMCs. Source of these receptors: a woman in her 50s in good health and CMV-seronegative.

This chain joins TRBV7-6 and TRBJ2-5; no reliable D call. Trimming shortened V by 4 bases and J by 1 base, and 10 bases separated the two germline ends. This CDR3 has 14 residues. Germline V CDR1 and CDR2: SGHVS, FNYEAQ. The CDR3: CASSSFGFQETQYF. The CDR3 nucleotides read TGTGCCAGCAGCTCGTTTGGCTTCCAAGAGACCCAGTACTTC.

The rearrangement joins TRBV5-1 to TRBJ2-3; D might be TRBD1 (5 bases). Trimming took off 7 bases at V and 6 bases at J, with 15 bases between the two ends. There are 13 residues in the CDR3. Germline V gives CDR1 SGHRS, CDR2 YFSETQ. In nucleotides, the CDR3 is TGCGCCAGCTCCCTCAGGGTCCAGGATACGCAGTATTTT. It is translated as CASSLRVQDTQYF.

The chain employs TRBV10-3 and TRBJ2-2; 9 bases fit TRBD2. The germline CDR1 and CDR2 sequences are ENHRY and SYGVKD. This CDR3 is built from 15 residues. The V and J ends lost 6 bases and 4 bases, in that order; junction bases with no gene match: 6. The DNA of the CDR3 is TGTGCCATCAGAGCGACTAGCGGAGCCACCGGGGAGCTGTTTTTT. It yields the protein CAIRATSGATGELFF.

This sequence joins TRBV18 and TRBJ1-6; D gene ambiguous. Per germline, CDR1 KGHSH and CDR2 LQKENI. This CDR3 contains 15 residues. V gave up 0 bases and J gave up 6 bases, with 9 bases separating them. Here the CDR3 DNA reads TGTGCCAGCTCACCACCGGGAGGCTCTAATTCACCCCTCCACTTT. Translation: CASSPPGGSNSPLHF.

V usage is TRBV5-1 and J usage is TRBJ2-3, with 9 bases identical to TRBD2. The CDR3 is 17 residues long. Germline CDR1 SGHRS, CDR2 YFSETQ. After removal of 0 bases from V and 2 bases from J, the junction contained 7 bases not matched to a gene. The CDR3 loop is CASSLGLAGRYTDTQYF. CDR3 sequence (DNA): TGCGCCAGCAGCTTGGGCCTAGCGGGAAGATACACAGATACGCAGTATTTT.

The V and J genes are TRBV18 and TRBJ1-4; D ambiguous. The CDR3 contains 16 residues. Trimming removed 3 bases from V and 0 bases from J, with 11 bases in between. Per the germline V gene, CDR1 is KGHSH and CDR2 is LQKENI. The CDR3 reads CASSPGSKATNEKLFF. The CDR3 DNA follows: TGTGCCAGCTCACCTGGGAGTAAAGCAACTAATGAAAAACTGTTTTTT.

The sample holds a few counts of this clone. The chain employs TRBV6-1 and TRBJ1-5; D gene ambiguous. V was shortened by 1 base and J by 7 bases, with 14 bases between the two germline ends. This CDR3 has 15 residues. CDR1 and CDR2 from the germline V gene are MNHNS and SASEGT. The DNA of the CDR3 is TGTGCCAGCAGTGAAGTGGTCTCCCTCGGGCAGCCCCAGCATTTT. Residues: CASSEVVSLGQPQHF.

This clone has just a few counts. The gene calls are TRBV28 and TRBJ1-5; D perhaps matches TRBD1 (5 bases). CDR3 size: 13 residues. Looked up from germline, CDR1 is MDHEN and CDR2 is SYDVKM. Trimming left V 6 bases short and J 4 bases short, with 10 bases between. CDR3 residues: CASRWTINQPQHF. CDR3 DNA sequence: TGTGCCAGCAGGTGGACAATTAATCAGCCCCAGCATTTT.

The chain uses TRBV10-3 and TRBJ1-1, with 7 bases fitting TRBD1. J lost 8 bases, V lost 4 bases, and 4 bases had no gene match. The length of the CDR3 is 12 residues. Germline V gene sequence: CDR1 ENHRY, CDR2 SYGVKD. CDR3 protein: CAISGQGGEAFF. The DNA of the CDR3 is TGTGCCATCAGTGGACAGGGCGGGGAAGCTTTCTTT.